Presented here are 2 T cell receptor beta chains from one specimen sequenced in a study of beta chain features in type 1 diabetes. Their antigen targets remain unknown. Overall study results and limits: Significant though moderate, a shortening of TCRB CDR3s appeared in all four CD4+ subsets of Type 1 diabetes patients.

The sequenced template was cDNA made from the entire isolated RNA. Produced via immunoSEQ multiplex PCR; TCRdb's table is partial and in-frame only. The sample consists of around 70,000 clones, 49% of them appearing once. Sequencing input: central memory CD4+ T cells from blood. These TCRs come from a man younger than 40 with type 1 diabetes.

This sequence joins TRBV29-1 and TRBJ1-3, with D tentatively TRBD1 (6 bases). Trimming stripped 6 bases from V and 8 bases from J, with 17 bases between. Germline V gives CDR1 SQVTM, CDR2 ANQGSEA. The CDR3 runs to 13 residues. CDR3 in DNA: TGCAGCGTATCCACAGGGCCTGGGGACACCATATATTTT. As protein: CSVSTGPGDTIYF.

This clone was detected a few times. The V and J genes are TRBV7-2 and TRBJ2-5; 12 bases match TRBD2. V trimming: 6 bases; J trimming: 1 base; junction bases outside the gene matches: 6. This CDR3 is built from 16 residues. CDR1 is SGHTA, CDR2 FQGNSA, per germline. CDR3 bases: TGTGCCAGCAGATTGGGGACTAGCGGGTTCCAAGAGACCCAGTACTTC. Amino acid sequence: CASRLGTSGFQETQYF. Supplemented by reference TRBV7-2 and TRBJ2-5, the full variable domain reads GAGVSQSPSNKVTEKGKDVELRCDPISGHTALYWYRQSLGQGLEFLIYFQGNSAPDKSGLPSDRFSAERTGGSVSTLTIQRTQQEDSAVYLCASRLGTSGFQETQYFGPGTRLLVL.